This T cell receptor beta chain is drawn from a study of blood T cell repertoires in COVID-19. About the research overall: The study drew acute and convalescent COVID-19 samples from the United States, Italy and Spain.

This clone came up once. Germline V gene sequence: CDR1 LNHDA, CDR2 SQIVND (reference sequence). Trimming took 6 bases from V and 4 from J, leaving 5 bases between them. The CDR3 contains 11 residues. This table comes from immunoSEQ multiplex PCR, and its TCRdb copy is limited to in-frame clones, with some not included. The sample includes about 250,000 clones, around 90% of them seen just once. The specimen was peripheral blood. The J gene is TRBJ2-3, the V gene TRBV19; no reliable D call. The sequence was obtained from a man aged 25 to 40 with COVID-19, enrolled during active disease. The CDR3 nucleotides are TGTGCCAGTAGCGAGCCAGATACGCAGTATTTT. Residues: CASSEPDTQYF.